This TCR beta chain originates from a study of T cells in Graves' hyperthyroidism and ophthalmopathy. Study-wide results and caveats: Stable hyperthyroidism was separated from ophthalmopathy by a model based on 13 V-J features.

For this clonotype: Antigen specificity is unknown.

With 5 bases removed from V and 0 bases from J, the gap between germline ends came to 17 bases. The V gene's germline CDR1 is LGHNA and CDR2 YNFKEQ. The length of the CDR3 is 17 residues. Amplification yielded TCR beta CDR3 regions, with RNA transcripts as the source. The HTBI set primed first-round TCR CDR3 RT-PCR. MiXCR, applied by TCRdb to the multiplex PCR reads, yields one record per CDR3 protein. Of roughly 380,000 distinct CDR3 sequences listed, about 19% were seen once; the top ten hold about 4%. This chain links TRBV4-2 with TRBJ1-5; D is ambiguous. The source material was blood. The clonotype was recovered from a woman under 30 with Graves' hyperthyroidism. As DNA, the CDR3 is TGTGCCAGCAGCAACACGTCCTACAGTGATAGCAATCAGCCCCAGCATTTT. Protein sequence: CASSNTSYSDSNQPQHF.